Shown below are 10 T cell receptor beta chains from a single sample sequenced in a study of T cells in Graves' hyperthyroidism and ophthalmopathy. RNA transcripts were the template for amplifying TCR beta CDR3 regions. The primer set for the first-round RT-PCR of the TCR CDR3 was HTBI. A single record per CDR3 protein comes from TCRdb applying MiXCR to the multiplex PCR reads. The repertoire consists of 150,000 to 200,000 distinct CDR3 sequences, with 15% to 20% occurring once and the leading ten covering roughly 30%. Source material: blood. The receptor source for this set is a woman aged 50 to 60 with Graves' hyperthyroidism.

In this sample, this clonotype turned up many times. V gene TRBV19 combines with J gene TRBJ2-2; 8 bases match TRBD1. Germline CDR1 is LNHDA and CDR2 is SQIVND (reference sequence). J was trimmed by 7 bases and V by 4 bases; bases with no gene match: 8. CDR3 size: 15 residues. CDR3 in amino acids: CASSKRRQGLGELFF. CDR3 nucleotide sequence: TGTGCCAGTAGTAAGCGGAGACAGGGGCTCGGGGAGCTGTTTTTT. The entire variable domain, with the rest obtained from reference TRBV19 and TRBJ2-2, is as follows: DGGITQSPKYLFRKEGQNVTLSCEQNLNHDAMYWYRQDPGQGLRLIYYSQIVNDFQKGDIAEGYSVSREKKESFPLTVTSAQKNPTAFYLCASSKRRQGLGELFFGEGSRLTVL.

This clonotype has ten or more counts. This chain uses TRBV20-1 with TRBJ2-1, with a possible D match to TRBD2 (6 bases). The V end lost 3 bases, the J end lost 1 base, and 7 bases lay between the germline ends. Per germline, CDR1 DFQATT and CDR2 SNEGSKA (reference sequence). The CDR3 is made up of 13 amino acids. This chain's CDR3 is CSASSGSYNEQFF. In DNA, the CDR3 is TGCAGTGCTAGTAGCGGTTCCTACAATGAGCAGTTCTTC.

This clonotype was counted many times. The J gene is TRBJ1-2, the V gene TRBV27; tentatively, D is TRBD1 (6 bases). The CDR3 covers 13 residues. CDR1 and CDR2 (germline): MNHEY, SMNVEV (reference sequence). V was trimmed by 7 bases and J by 3 bases, leaving 12 bases between them. The DNA for the CDR3 is TGTGCCAGCAATGGTGCAGGGGACTATGGCTACACCTTC. It is translated as CASNGAGDYGYTF.

This clonotype occurred many times. The CDR3 DNA follows: TGCGCCAGCAGTCAGACTAGCGGGTTTAGTAATACGCAGTATTTT. As protein: CASSQTSGFSNTQYF. The chain employs TRBV5-1 and TRBJ2-3; 10 bases fit TRBD2. Germline CDR1 SGHRS, CDR2 YFSETQ. Germline trimming cut 5 bases from V and 7 bases from J; bases unmatched to any gene: 10. There are 15 residues in the CDR3.

The table lists this clonotype with many counts. V is TRBV7-9 and J is TRBJ1-1; a weak D match, TRBD1 (5 bases). Trimming stripped 7 bases from V and 1 base from J, with 13 bases between. CDR1 and CDR2 from the germline V gene are SEHNR and FQNEAQ (reference sequence). The CDR3 is 14 amino acids. As DNA, the CDR3 is TGTGCCAGCACAGGGAGGGGTGGGAACACTGAAGCTTTCTTT. Amino acids: CASTGRGGNTEAFF.

The chain has TRBV6-5 and TRBJ2-7; 10 bases are shared with TRBD2. V shed 4 bases and J 5 bases; nucleotides not matched to a gene: 8. The CDR3 has 15 amino acids. The germline V gene encodes CDR1 MNHEY and CDR2 SVGAGI. CDR3 in amino acids: CASSLRTSGLNEQYF. The CDR3, as DNA: TGTGCCAGCAGTTTACGGACTAGCGGTTTGAACGAGCAGTACTTC.

About this clonotype: A much larger clone lies a single base off, so this may be a read error. The CDR3 loop reads CVSSLWQGLGAFF. Written as DNA, the CDR3 is TGTGTCAGCAGCTTATGGCAGGGGTTGGGAGCTTTCTTT. The chain couples TRBV7-9 to TRBJ1-1; possibly TRBD1 for D (6 bases). Germline loops: CDR1 SEHNR, CDR2 FQNEAQ (reference sequence). The CDR3 covers 13 residues.

The sample holds many counts of this clonotype. V gene TRBV12-3 or TRBV12-4 combines with J gene TRBJ1-2, with unresolved D. V shed 2 bases and J shed 8 bases, with 15 bases lying between them. This CDR3 has 14 residues. The CDR3 reads CASSLSGVKGGYTF. The DNA for the CDR3 is TGTGCCAGCAGTTTATCGGGAGTAAAGGGAGGCTACACCTTC.

This clonotype was counted at least ten times. For the CDR3, the DNA is TGCGCCAGCAGCTTTGAAGCGGGGGCCGCCACAGATACGCAGTATTTT. Translation: CASSFEAGAATDTQYF. V is TRBV5-1 and J is TRBJ2-3, with 8 bases lining up with TRBD2. This CDR3 is built from 16 residues. The ends lost 2 bases at V and 2 bases at J; junction bases unmatched: 7. Germline V CDR1 and CDR2: SGHRS, YFSETQ.

The chain employs TRBV4-1 and TRBJ2-7, with 11 bases aligning to TRBD2. The V gene end was trimmed by 6 bases and the J gene end by 2 bases; junction bases not matched to a gene: 6. From germline, CDR1 is MGHRA and CDR2 YSYEKL. The CDR3 is 15 residues long. DNA of the CDR3: TGCGCCAGCAGTCCTACTAGCGGGAGCACCTACGAGCAGTACTTC. As protein: CASSPTSGSTYEQYF.